These T cell receptor beta chains were read from a single sample in a study of blood T cell repertoires in COVID-19. Some clones are missing from TCRdb's copy, which holds only in-frame ones; the method was immunoSEQ multiplex PCR. The sample holds just over 300,000 clones; approximately 85% are singletons and the top ten take 2.2%. Source material: PBMCs or T cells enriched from blood (not recorded which). These receptor sequences come from a man between 25 and 39 years old who had recovered from COVID-19. Each CDR3 is given with its conserved first and last residue.

>TRBV29-1|TRBJ2-5
CSVETGGGGETQYF
>TRBV11-2|TRBJ2-7
CASSHFRGKGYEQYF
>TRBV5-4|TRBJ2-1
CASSSRDRAHNEQFF
>TRBV6-2/TRBV6-3|TRBJ2-3
CASSQTGTGSTDTQYF
>TRBV27|TRBJ2-2
CASGQGYTGELFF
>TRBV6-2/TRBV6-3|TRBJ1-2
CASSRGPWGF
>TRBV18|TRBJ2-7
CASSPPGGSSYEQYF
>TRBV4-1|TRBJ1-4
CASSQSPSTGGDEKLFF
>TRBV6-6|TRBJ2-1
CASSYPGQGNNEQFF
>TRBV27|TRBJ2-1
CASGTGGPYNEQFF
>TRBV18|TRBJ1-6
CASSPRNGQGNSPLHF
>TRBV5-4|TRBJ2-1
CASSLDLPSYNEQFF
>TRBV5-1|TRBJ2-1
CASSLDSYNEQFF
>TRBV10-3|TRBJ1-1
CASRDRATNTEAFF
>TRBV25-1|TRBJ1-2
CASSVSGTGLYGYTF
>TRBV4-1|TRBJ1-4
CASSFRASATNEKLFF
>TRBV6-5|TRBJ1-1
CASRTGPGTEAFF
>TRBV27|TRBJ2-6
CASSPSSGANVLTF
>TRBV6-5|TRBJ1-5
CASTGRDSNQPQHF
>TRBV7-3|TRBJ2-1
CASTTTSGVTYNEQFF
>TRBV30|TRBJ1-3
CAWSVTGGSGNTIYF
>TRBV6-2/TRBV6-3|TRBJ2-3
CASSYQSTDTQYF
>TRBV7-6|TRBJ1-2
CASSLESTTGGGGYTF
>TRBV20-1|TRBJ2-3
CSASLASGATDTQYF
>TRBV4-3|TRBJ1-6
CASSQAQGKGSPLHF
>TRBV5-1|TRBJ1-3
CASSLEGQGLGNTIYF
>TRBV2|TRBJ2-3
CASSAIDPGSTDTQYF
>TRBV7-9|TRBJ2-3
CASSPTAGGTDTQYF
>TRBV12-3/TRBV12-4|TRBJ2-1
CASSPHYNEQFF
>TRBV7-2|TRBJ2-7
CASSLEPGDRDYEQYF
>TRBV6-5|TRBJ2-7
CASSHKQGSTYEQYF
>TRBV10-3|TRBJ1-4
CAISEGGEKLFF
>TRBV4-1|TRBJ1-4
CASSQVQGWGEKLFF
>TRBV19|TRBJ1-1
CASSIEGTAIDTEAFF
>TRBV7-2|TRBJ1-5
CASSLAPGQPQHF
>TRBV4-2|TRBJ1-1
CASSRGTAENTEAFF
>TRBV19|TRBJ2-7
CASSITRSGIYEQYF
>TRBV4-3|TRBJ2-6
CASSQGDRRSGANVLTF
>TRBV20-1|TRBJ1-5
CSASSWQEGNQPQHF
>TRBV9|TRBJ2-3
CASSETDFYTDTQYF
>TRBV7-9|TRBJ2-7
CASSHIRDRGNEQYF
>TRBV9|TRBJ1-1
CASSARAGTEAFF
>TRBV6-2/TRBV6-3|TRBJ2-5
CASSYWLGFGTGQETQYF
>TRBV7-8|TRBJ2-2
CASKDRSNTGELFF
>TRBV5-1|TRBJ2-3
CASSLDLTTSGGSTDTQYF
>TRBV9|TRBJ1-6
CASSVGSGATDSPLHF
>TRBV29-1|TRBJ1-2
CSVVRGGDSYGYTF
>TRBV7-6|TRBJ2-1
CASSMGQKLYNEQFF
>TRBV3-1/TRBV3-2|TRBJ2-7
CASSPGQDRYEQYF
>TRBV11-1|TRBJ2-5
CASSLSSGGAETQYF
>TRBV4-2|TRBJ2-3
CASSQDGSGRADTQYF
>TRBV11-2|TRBJ2-7
CASSLAGQPSSYEQYF
>TRBV7-2|TRBJ2-2
CASSLAQGDSTNTGELFF
>TRBV5-6|TRBJ1-2
CASSFGQGANYGYTF
>TRBV14|TRBJ1-6
CASSQGGLVHF
>TRBV19|TRBJ1-1
CASSFDRGGTEAFF
>TRBV7-3|TRBJ2-3
CASSLAGGSTDTQYF
>TRBV5-1|TRBJ1-3
CASSPQGGSGNTIYF
>TRBV11-2|TRBJ2-3
CASSFDRASTQYF
>TRBV10-1|TRBJ1-1
CASSQGQEAFF